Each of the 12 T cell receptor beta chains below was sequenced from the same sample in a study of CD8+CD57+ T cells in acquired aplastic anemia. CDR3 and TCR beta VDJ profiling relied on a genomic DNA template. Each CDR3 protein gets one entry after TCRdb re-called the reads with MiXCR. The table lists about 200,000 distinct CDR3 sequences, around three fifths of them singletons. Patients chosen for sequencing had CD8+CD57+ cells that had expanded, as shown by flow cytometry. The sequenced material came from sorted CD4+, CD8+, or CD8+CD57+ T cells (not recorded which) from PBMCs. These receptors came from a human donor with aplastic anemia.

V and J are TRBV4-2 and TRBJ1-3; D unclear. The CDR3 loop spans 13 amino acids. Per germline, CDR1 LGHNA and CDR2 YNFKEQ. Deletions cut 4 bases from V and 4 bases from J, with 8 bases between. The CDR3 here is CASSPHRGNTIYF. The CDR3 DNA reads TGTGCCAGCAGCCCCCATCGCGGAAACACCATATATTTT.

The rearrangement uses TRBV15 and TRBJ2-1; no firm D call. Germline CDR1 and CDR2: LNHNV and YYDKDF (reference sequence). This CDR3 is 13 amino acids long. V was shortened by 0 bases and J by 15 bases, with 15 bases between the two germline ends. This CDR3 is CATSRDFLGWAFF. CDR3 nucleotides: TGTGCCACCAGCAGAGATTTCCTCGGGTGGGCGTTCTTC. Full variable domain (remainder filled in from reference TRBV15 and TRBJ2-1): DAMVIQNPRYQVTQFGKPVTLSCSQTLNHNVMYWYQQKSSQAPKLLFHYYDKDFNNEADTPDNFQSRRPNTSFCFLDIRSPGLGDTAMYLCATSRDFLGWAFFGPGTRLTVL.

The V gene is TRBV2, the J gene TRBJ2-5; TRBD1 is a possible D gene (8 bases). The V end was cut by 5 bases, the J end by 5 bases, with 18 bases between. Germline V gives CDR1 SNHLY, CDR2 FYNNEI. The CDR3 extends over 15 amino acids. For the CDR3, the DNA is TGTGCCAGCAGTAGCCTAGGACAGGGAGGGGAGACCCAGTACTTC. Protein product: CASSSLGQGGETQYF.

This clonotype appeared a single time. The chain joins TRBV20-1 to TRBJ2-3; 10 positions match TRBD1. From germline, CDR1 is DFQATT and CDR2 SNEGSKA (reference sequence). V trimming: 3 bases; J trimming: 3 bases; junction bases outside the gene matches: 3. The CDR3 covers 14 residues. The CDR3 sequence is CSASGQGGTDTQYF. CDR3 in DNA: TGCAGTGCTAGTGGACAGGGGGGGACAGATACGCAGTATTTT.

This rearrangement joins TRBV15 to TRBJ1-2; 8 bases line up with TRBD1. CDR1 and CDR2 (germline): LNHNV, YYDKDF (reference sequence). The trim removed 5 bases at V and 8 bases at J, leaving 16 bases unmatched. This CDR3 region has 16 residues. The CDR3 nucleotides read TGTGCCACCAGCCACCAGGCGATCCCGGACAGGGAAGGCTACACCTTC. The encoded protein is CATSHQAIPDREGYTF.

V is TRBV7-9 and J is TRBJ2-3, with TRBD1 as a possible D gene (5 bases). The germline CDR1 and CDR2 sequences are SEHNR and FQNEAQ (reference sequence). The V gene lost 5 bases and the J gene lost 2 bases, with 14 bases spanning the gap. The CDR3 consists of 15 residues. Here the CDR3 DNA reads TGTGCCAGCAGCACGAAGACAGAACCCACAGATACGCAGTATTTT. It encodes CASSTKTEPTDTQYF.

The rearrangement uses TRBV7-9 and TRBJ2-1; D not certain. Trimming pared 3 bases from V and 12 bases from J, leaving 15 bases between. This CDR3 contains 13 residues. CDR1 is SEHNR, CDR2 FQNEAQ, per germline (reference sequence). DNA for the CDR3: TGTGCCAGCAGCTTTATAAGCCCCCTCGGGCAGTTCTTC. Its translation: CASSFISPLGQFF.

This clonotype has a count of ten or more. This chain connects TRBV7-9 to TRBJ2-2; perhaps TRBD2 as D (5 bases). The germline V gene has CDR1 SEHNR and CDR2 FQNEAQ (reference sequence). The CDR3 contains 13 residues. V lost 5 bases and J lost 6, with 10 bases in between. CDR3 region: CASSPLEAGELFF. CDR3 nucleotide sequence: TGTGCCAGCAGCCCACTAGAGGCCGGGGAGCTGTTTTTT.

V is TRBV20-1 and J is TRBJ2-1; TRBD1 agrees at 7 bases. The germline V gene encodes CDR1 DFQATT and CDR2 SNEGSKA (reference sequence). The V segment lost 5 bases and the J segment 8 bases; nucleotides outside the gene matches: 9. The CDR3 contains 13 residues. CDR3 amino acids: CSAPRQGGDEQFF. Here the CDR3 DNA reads TGCAGTGCTCCGAGACAGGGTGGGGATGAGCAGTTCTTC.

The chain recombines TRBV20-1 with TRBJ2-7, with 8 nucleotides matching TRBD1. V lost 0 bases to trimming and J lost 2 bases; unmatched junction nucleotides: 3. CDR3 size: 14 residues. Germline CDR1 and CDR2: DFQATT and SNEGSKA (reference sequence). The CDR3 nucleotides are TGCAGTGCTAGAGATTCGGACAGGGCCTACGAGCAGTACTTC. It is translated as CSARDSDRAYEQYF.

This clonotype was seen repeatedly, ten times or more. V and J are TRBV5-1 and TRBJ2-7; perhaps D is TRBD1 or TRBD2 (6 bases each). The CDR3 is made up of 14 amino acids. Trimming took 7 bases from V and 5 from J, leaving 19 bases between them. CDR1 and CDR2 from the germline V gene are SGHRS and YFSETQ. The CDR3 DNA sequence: TGCGCCAGCCAGGACGGGGGCGGGTTGGACGAGCAGTACTTC. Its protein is CASQDGGGLDEQYF.

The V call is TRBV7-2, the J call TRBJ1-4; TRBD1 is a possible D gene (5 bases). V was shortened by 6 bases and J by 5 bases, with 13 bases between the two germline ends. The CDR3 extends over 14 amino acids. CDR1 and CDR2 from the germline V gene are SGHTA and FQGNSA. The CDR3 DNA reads TGTGCCAGCAGAACGGGACTGGAAAATGAAAAACTGTTTTTT. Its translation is CASRTGLENEKLFF.